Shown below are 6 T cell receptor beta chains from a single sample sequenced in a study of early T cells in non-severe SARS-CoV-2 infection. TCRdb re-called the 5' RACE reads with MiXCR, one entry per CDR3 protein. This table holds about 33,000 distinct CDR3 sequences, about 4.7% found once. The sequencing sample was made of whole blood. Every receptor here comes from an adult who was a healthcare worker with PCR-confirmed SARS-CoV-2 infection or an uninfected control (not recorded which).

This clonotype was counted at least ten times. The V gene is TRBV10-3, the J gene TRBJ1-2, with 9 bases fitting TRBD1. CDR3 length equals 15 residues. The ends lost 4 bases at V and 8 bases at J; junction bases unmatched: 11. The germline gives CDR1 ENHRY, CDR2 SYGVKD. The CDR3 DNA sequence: TGTGCCATCAGTGTGAGGGTCCGGGACAGGGACGGCTACACCTTC. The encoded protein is CAISVRVRDRDGYTF.

CDR3 region: CASSIPGTNTGELFF. The CDR3 DNA is TGTGCCAGCAGTATCCCCGGGACCAACACCGGGGAGCTGTTTTTT. The gene calls are TRBV28 and TRBJ2-2, with D tentatively TRBD1 or TRBD2 (5 bases each). The germline gives CDR1 MDHEN, CDR2 SYDVKM. V lost 5 bases, J lost 2 bases, and 12 bases lay in between. This CDR3 has 15 residues.

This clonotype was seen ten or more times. The CDR3 here is CASGFGRYSNQPQHF. In DNA form, the CDR3 reads TGTGCTAGTGGTTTTGGCAGGTATAGCAATCAGCCCCAGCATTTT. The V call is TRBV12-5, the J call TRBJ1-5, with D uncertain. This CDR3 is 15 amino acids long. V was cut by 3 bases and J by 0 bases, with 9 bases left in between. CDR1 and CDR2 from the germline V gene are LGHNT and FRNRAP. Full variable domain (rest looked up from reference TRBV12-5 and TRBJ1-5): DARVTQTPRHKVTEMGQEVTMRCQPILGHNTVFWYRQTMMQGLELLAYFRNRAPLDDSGMPKDRFSAEMPDATLATLKIQPSEPRDSAVYFCASGFGRYSNQPQHFGDGTRLSIL.

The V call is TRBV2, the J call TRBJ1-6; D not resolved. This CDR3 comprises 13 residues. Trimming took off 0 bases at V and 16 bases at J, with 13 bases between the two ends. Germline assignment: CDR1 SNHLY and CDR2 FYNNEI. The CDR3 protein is CASSEAPVYPLHF. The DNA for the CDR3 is TGTGCCAGCAGTGAAGCGCCGGTTTACCCTCTCCACTTT.

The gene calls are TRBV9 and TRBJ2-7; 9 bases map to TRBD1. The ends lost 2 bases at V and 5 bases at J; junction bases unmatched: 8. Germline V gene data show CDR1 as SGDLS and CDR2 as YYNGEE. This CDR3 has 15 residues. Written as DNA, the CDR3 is TGTGCCAGCAGCGTTACAGGGGGCGGAATTCACGAGCAGTACTTC. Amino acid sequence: CASSVTGGGIHEQYF. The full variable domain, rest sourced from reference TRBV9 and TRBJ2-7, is DSGVTQTPKHLITATGQRVTLRCSPRSGDLSVYWYQQSLDQGLQFLIQYYNGEERAKGNILERFSAQQFPDLHSELNLSSLELGDSALYFCASSVTGGGIHEQYFGPGTRLTVT.

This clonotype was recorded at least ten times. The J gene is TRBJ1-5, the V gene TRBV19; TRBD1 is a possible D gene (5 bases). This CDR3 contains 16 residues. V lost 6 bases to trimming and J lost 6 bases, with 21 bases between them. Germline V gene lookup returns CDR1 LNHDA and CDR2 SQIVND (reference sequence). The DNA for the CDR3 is TGTGCCAGTAGCGGCGGCGGGACTATAAGGAGTCAGCCCCAGCATTTT. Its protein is CASSGGGTIRSQPQHF.